This passage covers 32 T cell receptor beta chains from one sample sequenced in a study of blood T cells in healthy people across ages. A second about 7 to 12 cycle PCR used barcoded and J-beta primers. One entry per CDR3 protein, called by TCRdb with MiXCR from the 5' RACE reads. Among 700,000 to 1,000,000 distinct CDR3 sequences, 40% to 50% were seen once, and the ten largest hold under 20%. The sample consisted of blood. All receptors come from a man aged 55 to 70 in good health.

The V call is TRBV20-1, the J call TRBJ2-5, with 7 bases lining up with TRBD2. The V gene end was trimmed by 0 bases and the J gene end by 11 bases; junction bases not matched to a gene: 15. Germline CDR1 is DFQATT and CDR2 is SNEGSKA (reference sequence). The CDR3 totals 15 residues. CDR3 nucleotide sequence: TGCAGTGCTAGAGATCTGCGCCGGGACTACAATGAGCAGTACTTC. Translated, it gives CSARDLRRDYNEQYF.

This sequence joins TRBV6-5 and TRBJ2-1; 9 nucleotides match TRBD1. Germline V gene sequence: CDR1 MNHEY, CDR2 SVGAGI. Losses at the gene ends were 2 bases for V and 0 bases for J; bases not matched to a gene: 11. The CDR3 is made up of 19 amino acids. In nucleotides, the CDR3 is TGTGCCAGCAGTTACCACCAGGGACAGGGACTTTACTCCTACAATGAGCAGTTCTTC. This gives the protein CASSYHQGQGLYSYNEQFF.

This clonotype showed up just a few times. J is TRBJ2-1 and V is TRBV4-3; 8 bases are shared with TRBD2. Germline CDR1 is LGHNA and CDR2 is YSLEER. V shed 5 bases and J 4 bases; nucleotides not matched to a gene: 7. The CDR3 covers 15 residues. In DNA, the CDR3 is TGCGCCAGCAGCACAGCGGGGGCCCCTTACAATGAGCAGTTCTTC. This translates into CASSTAGAPYNEQFF.

This clonotype was seen more than once but under ten times. V is TRBV6-5 and J is TRBJ2-5, with TRBD1 identical over 10 bases. With V trimmed by 2 bases and J by 5 bases, 8 bases remained unmatched. CDR3 size: 16 residues. The germline CDR1 and CDR2 sequences are MNHEY and SVGAGI. The CDR3 here is CASSYTLTGGWETQYF. The CDR3 region has the DNA TGTGCCAGCAGTTACACGCTGACAGGGGGCTGGGAGACCCAGTACTTC.

The chain carries TRBV4-3 and TRBJ1-1; no clear D. The V gene's germline CDR1 is LGHNA and CDR2 YSLEER. Trimming shortened V by 3 bases and J by 3 bases, and 8 bases separated the two germline ends. The CDR3 totals 13 residues. CDR3 bases: TGCGCCAGCAGCCACCAGGCCTACACTGAAGCTTTCTTT. As protein: CASSHQAYTEAFF.

The CDR3: CASSLDMGQYF. In DNA form, the CDR3 reads TGTGCCAGCAGCTTAGACATGGGACAGTACTTC. The chain links TRBV7-9 to TRBJ2-7; D remains unclear. Trimming removed 1 base from V and 10 bases from J, with 8 bases in between. The CDR3 has 11 residues. CDR1 and CDR2 from the germline V gene are SEHNR and FQNEAQ (reference sequence).

The chain carries TRBV6-2 or TRBV6-3 and TRBJ2-7; D remains ambiguous. Trimming shortened V by 6 bases and J by 1 base, and 13 bases separated the two germline ends. This CDR3 spans 14 amino acids. CDR1 and CDR2 from the germline V gene are MNHEY and SVGEGT. The chain's CDR3 is CASRRADGSYEQYF. The CDR3 coding sequence is TGTGCCAGCAGGAGAGCCGACGGATCCTACGAGCAGTACTTC.

The chain carries TRBV28 and TRBJ1-5; 9 bases fit TRBD1. Germline loops: CDR1 MDHEN, CDR2 SYDVKM. This CDR3 spans 15 amino acids. V shed 5 bases and J 6 bases; nucleotides not matched to a gene: 8. CDR3 region: CASSILGQGSQPQHF. In DNA, the CDR3 is TGTGCCAGCAGTATATTGGGACAGGGAAGTCAGCCCCAGCATTTT.

The chain has TRBV12-3 or TRBV12-4 and TRBJ2-7, with a weak D call TRBD1 (5 bases). The CDR3 is 16 amino acids. V was pared by 3 bases and J by 5 bases, with 20 bases between. The CDR3 DNA follows: TGTGCCAGCAGTTTGATCAGGGTCGCGACCCTTGACGAGCAGTACTTC. This codes for CASSLIRVATLDEQYF.

The chain joins TRBV7-2 to TRBJ1-6; the D gene is possibly TRBD1 (5 bases). The CDR3 length is 15 residues. The V gene's germline CDR1 is SGHTA and CDR2 FQGNSA. V was trimmed by 1 base and J by 3 bases, leaving 7 bases between them. CDR3 in DNA: TGTGCCAGCAGCTTAGGGGGGAACTATAATTCACCCCTCCACTTT. Encoded protein: CASSLGGNYNSPLHF.

This clonotype was counted a few times. The genes are TRBV7-9 and TRBJ2-5; tentative D call: TRBD1 (6 bases). Germline CDR1 is SEHNR and CDR2 is FQNEAQ (reference sequence). Trimming removed 5 bases from V and 9 bases from J, with 28 bases in between. This CDR3 is built from 17 residues. The CDR3 coding sequence is TGTGCCAGCAGCCCGCGGAGTGTCGGGACACCTCTTTGGGCCCAGTACTTC. Amino acids: CASSPRSVGTPLWAQYF.

The rearrangement joins TRBV6-5 to TRBJ2-1, with 9 bases aligning to TRBD1. CDR3 length: 15 residues. The germline V gene encodes CDR1 MNHEY and CDR2 SVGAGI. The trim removed 2 bases at V and 8 bases at J, leaving 7 bases unmatched. CDR3 DNA: TGTGCCAGCAGTTACACCGGCACAGGGGGCGATGAGCAGTTCTTC. Its protein is CASSYTGTGGDEQFF.

The rearrangement links TRBV20-1 to TRBJ2-3; 8 nucleotides match TRBD2. Germline CDR1 DFQATT, CDR2 SNEGSKA (reference sequence). This CDR3 has 15 amino acids. V gave up 5 bases and J gave up 4 bases; unmatched junction bases: 11. The CDR3 loop is CSAPLAGGLPDTQYF. The DNA of the CDR3 is TGCAGTGCTCCTTTGGCGGGGGGATTGCCAGATACGCAGTATTTT.

This rearrangement joins TRBV4-3 to TRBJ2-5; perhaps TRBD2 as D (5 bases). This CDR3 has 13 amino acids. CDR1 is LGHNA and CDR2 is YSLEER in the germline V gene. V lost 5 bases, J lost 3 bases, and 10 bases lay in between. The CDR3, as DNA: TGCGCCAGCAGCGTAGCGATTGAAGAGACCCAGTACTTC. This encodes CASSVAIEETQYF.

The chain recombines TRBV20-1 with TRBJ2-4; D perhaps matches TRBD1 (6 bases). Trimming shortened V by 6 bases and J by 1 base, and 16 bases separated the two germline ends. The CDR3 sequence is 15 residues long. Germline CDR1 reads DFQATT; CDR2 reads SNEGSKA (reference sequence). The CDR3 DNA follows: TGCAGTGCCAAAGGGGGAAGTTGGGCCAAAAACATTCAGTACTTC. Translating it yields CSAKGGSWAKNIQYF.

This clonotype has a single count. The chain has TRBV9 and TRBJ2-1, with TRBD1 as a possible D gene (7 bases). CDR1 is SGDLS, CDR2 YYNGEE, per germline. The CDR3 length is 16 residues. The V and J ends lost 3 bases and 4 bases respectively, with 17 bases between them. In nucleotides, the CDR3 is TGTGCCAGCAGCGGGCATGCCAGGGGGGTATACAATGAGCAGTTCTTC. Protein product: CASSGHARGVYNEQFF.

This clonotype appeared once. This sequence joins TRBV5-1 and TRBJ2-4; perhaps TRBD1 as D (6 bases). With 0 bases removed from V and 14 bases from J, the gap between germline ends came to 21 bases. This CDR3 has 15 residues. The V gene's germline CDR1 is SGHRS and CDR2 YFSETQ. CDR3 coding DNA: TGCGCCAGCAGCTTGGTAGGGGACAACCCTACGACCAAGTACTTC. This encodes CASSLVGDNPTTKYF.

On this clonotype itself: A much more abundant neighbour one base away suggests this may be a read error. The chain employs TRBV12-3 or TRBV12-4 and TRBJ2-3, with 9 bases aligning to TRBD2. The CDR3 runs to 14 residues. Losses at the gene ends were 7 bases for V and 0 bases for J; bases not matched to a gene: 2. DNA of the CDR3: TGTGCCAGCAAGACTAGCGGAAGCACAGATACGCAGTATTTT. This sequence encodes CASKTSGSTDTQYF.

This chain joins TRBV3-1 and TRBJ2-7; no definite D call. This CDR3 has 14 amino acids. V lost 1 base and J 6 bases, leaving 13 bases between the germline ends. CDR1 LGHDT and CDR2 YNNKEL come from the germline V gene (reference sequence). The CDR3 bases are TGTGCCAGCAGCCAAGGGTGGTTTGGTCTCGAGCAGTACTTC. Protein: CASSQGWFGLEQYF.

With respect to this clonotype: The junction departs from the called germline gene at one end, perhaps through a read error. The V and J genes are TRBV7-2 and TRBJ2-7; D assignment may be TRBD1 or TRBD2 (5 bases each). Germline CDR1 is SGHTA and CDR2 is FQGNSA. This CDR3 spans 16 amino acids. The chain's CDR3 is CASSPSGITTTGELYF. The CDR3 DNA reads TGTGCCAGCAGTCCTTCAGGGATAACGACTACTGGAGAGCTGTACTTC.

The chain combines TRBV11-1 with TRBJ2-5; 7 bases agree with TRBD1. J was trimmed by 5 bases and V by 5 bases; bases with no gene match: 5. The CDR3 is made up of 13 amino acids. Germline-derived CDR1 and CDR2 are SGHAT and FQDESV (reference sequence). CDR3 DNA sequence: TGTGCCAGCAGCGTACAGGGGTCGGAGACCCAGTACTTC. It is translated as CASSVQGSETQYF.

To note about this clonotype: Germline and junction disagree at one end, which may indicate a read error. The J gene is TRBJ2-5, the V gene TRBV29-1; D may be TRBD2 (5 bases). CDR3 length: 12 residues. The germline gives CDR1 SQVTM, CDR2 ANQGSEA. The CDR3 DNA follows: TGCGGCGTTGGAGGCATTGGAGAGACCCAGTACTTC. Its protein is CGVGGIGETQYF.

This clonotype was counted only a few times. V usage is TRBV6-2 or TRBV6-3 and J usage is TRBJ2-7; perhaps TRBD1 as D (5 bases). This CDR3 has 19 residues. The V end lost 2 bases, the J end lost 2 bases, and 25 bases lay between the germline ends. Looked up from germline, CDR1 is MNHEY and CDR2 is SVGEGT. CDR3 loop: CASSYGNVGHGLRAYEQYF. The CDR3 DNA is TGTGCCAGCAGTTACGGCAATGTCGGACATGGGCTTCGAGCCTACGAGCAGTACTTC.

This clonotype has just a few counts. The chain combines TRBV28 with TRBJ2-5, with D perhaps matching TRBD2 (5 bases). CDR3 length: 15 residues. V lost 2 bases, J lost 2 bases, and 12 bases lay in between. CDR1 MDHEN and CDR2 SYDVKM come from the germline V gene. The CDR3 loop reads CASSLPASRQETQYF. The CDR3 DNA follows: TGTGCCAGCAGTTTACCGGCTAGCAGACAAGAGACCCAGTACTTC.

The chain recombines TRBV7-2 with TRBJ2-7, with D uncertain. V lost 3 bases and J 5 bases, leaving 14 bases between the germline ends. Germline V gene lookup returns CDR1 SGHTA and CDR2 FQGNSA. This CDR3 region has 14 residues. This chain's CDR3 is CASSFQSAPNEQYF. The CDR3 DNA is TGTGCCAGCAGCTTTCAATCAGCCCCAAACGAGCAGTACTTC.

The chain links TRBV20-1 to TRBJ2-7, with 7 bases identical to TRBD1. CDR1 is DFQATT and CDR2 is SNEGSKA in the germline V gene (reference sequence). The trim removed 6 bases at V and 1 base at J, leaving 6 bases unmatched. The CDR3 totals 13 residues. CDR3 DNA sequence: TGCAGTGCGACGACAGGGTCATCCTACGAGCAGTACTTC. Translated: CSATTGSSYEQYF.

The gene calls are TRBV4-1 and TRBJ1-2; D is unclear. This CDR3 has 15 amino acids. Trimming left V 1 base short and J 4 bases short, with 13 bases between. Germline V CDR1 and CDR2: MGHRA, YSYEKL. This CDR3 reads CASSQVGESRYGYTF. CDR3 DNA sequence: TGCGCCAGCAGCCAAGTTGGGGAGTCTCGCTATGGCTACACCTTC.

The V gene is TRBV29-1, the J gene TRBJ2-7; D possibly uses TRBD1 or TRBD2 (5 bases each). This CDR3 is built from 12 residues. Germline V gene data show CDR1 as SQVTM and CDR2 as ANQGSEA. V lost 8 bases and J lost 3, with 14 bases in between. CDR3: CSIGDGSYEQYF. The DNA for the CDR3 is TGCAGCATTGGGGACGGTAGCTACGAGCAGTACTTC.

The sample holds a few counts of this clonotype. This sequence joins TRBV6-5 and TRBJ2-5, with D hard to call. The germline V gene has CDR1 MNHEY and CDR2 SVGAGI. V dropped 6 bases and J dropped 0 bases, with 11 bases sitting between them. The CDR3 covers 14 residues. CDR3 residues: CASSRVPYQETQYF. The CDR3, as DNA: TGTGCCAGCAGCAGAGTGCCTTACCAAGAGACCCAGTACTTC.

This clonotype is a singleton in its sample. A junction end diverges from the germline sequence, so it may reflect a read error. This chain uses TRBV9 with TRBJ2-3; 9 bases align to TRBD1. In germline, CDR1 is SGDLS, CDR2 YYNGEE. The CDR3 is 15 residues long. The CDR3 protein is CAISVEGQGTDTQYF. The CDR3 DNA follows: TGTGCCATCAGCGTAGAGGGACAGGGAACAGATACGCAGTATTTT.

The chain combines TRBV4-2 with TRBJ2-2; D assignment may be TRBD1 or TRBD2 (6 bases each). Per germline, CDR1 LGHNA and CDR2 YNFKEQ. The CDR3 sequence is 17 residues long. Trimming took 4 bases from V and 0 from J, leaving 15 bases between them. The DNA of the CDR3 is TGTGCCAGCAGCCGCCCCCGAGGGGGGACGAACACCGGGGAGCTGTTTTTT. This translates into CASSRPRGGTNTGELFF.

Concerning this clonotype itself: A junction end diverges from the germline sequence, so it may reflect a read error. This chain joins TRBV5-5 and TRBJ1-6; maybe TRBD1 (6 bases). Germline V gene sequence: CDR1 SGHKS, CDR2 YYEKEE (reference sequence). This CDR3 contains 15 residues. The CDR3 DNA is TGTGCCAGCAGAAAAAGGACAGAAGATAATTCATCCCTCCACTTT. Translating it yields CASRKRTEDNSSLHF.